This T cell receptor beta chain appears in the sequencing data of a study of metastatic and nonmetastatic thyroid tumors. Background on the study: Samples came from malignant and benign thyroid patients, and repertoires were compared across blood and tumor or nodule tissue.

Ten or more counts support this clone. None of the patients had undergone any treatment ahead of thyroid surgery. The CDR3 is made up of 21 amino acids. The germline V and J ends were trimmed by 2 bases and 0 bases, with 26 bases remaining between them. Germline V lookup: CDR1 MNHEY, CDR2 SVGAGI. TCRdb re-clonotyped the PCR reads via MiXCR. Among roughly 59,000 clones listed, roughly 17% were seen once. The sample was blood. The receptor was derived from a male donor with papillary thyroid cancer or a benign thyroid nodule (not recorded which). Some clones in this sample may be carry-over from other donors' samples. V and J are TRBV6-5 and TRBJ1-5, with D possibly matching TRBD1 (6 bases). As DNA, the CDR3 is TGTGCCAGCAGTTACACTTTGGGGGGACGCCCGGGGGGACATAGCAATCAGCCCCAGCATTTT. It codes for CASSYTLGGRPGGHSNQPQHF.